This TCR beta chain was captured by sequencing in a study of shared clonotypes between healthy human individuals (dated by TCRdb to about 2020). Regarding the study in general: The cohort included three men and a couple of women between 18 and 49 years of age. For each donor, CD4 naive and CD4 memory were each run on three plates, CD8 naive on two plates, and CD8 memory on one plate. Blood TCR repertoires of five healthy adults were deeply sequenced to estimate repertoire size and the extent of clonotype sharing between individuals. To increase sequencing depth and limit assay-specific biases, TCR repertoire library preparation and sequencing were carried out by different laboratories using diverse techniques. Per donor, leukapheresis produced somewhere between about 0.94 and 9.5 billion PBMCs.

Using the deep immunoSEQ assay, multiplex PCR amplified TCR CDR3 regions from genomic DNA. Extracted genomic DNA from each cell subset was spread evenly across all wells of several immunoSEQ 96-well plates, with each plate serving as a replicate. For sorted subsets, each replicate PCR was loaded with 200 to 250 ng genomic DNA, equivalent to some 31,000 T cell genomes. Purified libraries were quantified with a Qubit 3.0 fluorometer, sized on a Bioanalyzer 2100, and re-quantified with the KAPA Library Quantification kit. Every immunoSEQ 96-well plate was sequenced on a separate single-read 150-cycle Illumina NextSeq 550 flow cell. From the authors' description of their analysis: The immunoSEQ output contained only junctional sequences without quality scores, so filtering could not match that applied to full-length reads. Sequences were annotated with PyIR, a Python wrapper for IgBLAST v1.9, and V/J genes and CDR3 were assigned using IMGT germline references. Reads were filtered out if the reads had weak V/J assignments (E-value above 1e-6), no CDR3, stop codons, out-of-frame junctions, or ambiguous translated residues. A V3J clonotype was defined by an identical inferred V gene, J gene, and CDR3 amino acid sequence. To compute the percentage overlap between repertoires, the number of shared unique clonotypes was divided by the size of the smaller repertoire. Repertoire richness was assessed with RTK rarefaction, the Chao1 estimator, and Recon v2.1 estimates of unobserved clonotypes. Generation probabilities were computed with OLGA for all TCRbeta clonotypes obtained by the gDNA method from four donors. Drawn from immuneACCESS, this table holds only the in-frame rearrangements with V and J called that TCRdb kept. Clones are partly lost; checked studies trace under half to an unresolved V gene and leave the rest unexplained. V and J calls plus clone size are reproduced from that table; the DNA served to infer D and trimming. In all, the sample holds about 2.1 million clones, and roughly 91% of those were seen once. The top ten clonotypes cover 1.7% of the sample.

A few counts support this clone. Its antigen is not yet known. Within one base of it there is no much larger clone, and no base qualities were kept. For the CD8 naive samples, CD45RO-negative cells were positively selected for CCR7, yielding a CD45RA+CCR7+ population from which TemRA cells were excluded. Healthy HIV-negative adults with no recently reported acute infections or vaccinations were included as donors. Every donor was a Caucasian adult residing in Nashville, Tennessee, USA. Blood was collected by leukapheresis, and PBMCs were isolated by Ficoll-Histopaque density gradient centrifugation and then cryopreserved in liquid nitrogen vapor phase. Purity and quantity of every magnetically sorted T cell population were checked by analytical flow cytometry. Genomic DNA was isolated from each sorted fraction and quantified by UV absorbance on a Nanodrop 2000c. General findings and caveats noted by the study authors: Because the study included a small number of donors, the genetic and exposure-history diversity represented was limited. Clonotypes shared by all four sorted-subset donors showed higher generation probabilities than non-shared clonotypes. Rarefaction of sorted-subset datasets indicated incomplete sequencing despite the large sequencing depth. Larger estimated clonotype richness was generally found for naive subsets than for memory subsets. Only blood was sampled, and tissue TCR repertoires likely differ from those in blood. Pairwise subsampling indicated that sequencing depth was expected to affect the degree of clonotype sharing among donors. Across several donors, roughly 5.4% of naive CD4, 3% to 4% of naive CD8, about 2.3% of memory CD4, and 0.4% of memory CD8 clonotypes were shared.

Sequences MGHDK (CDR1) and SYGVNS (CDR2) are obtained from the germline V gene. The V and J ends are trimmed by 9 bases and 1 base, leaving 12 bases between them. Reading from cysteine to phenylalanine, the CDR3 counts 13 amino acids. Only the CDR3 portion is preserved as DNA: 39 bases, with reading frame beginning at the first base. The chain links TRBV25-1 with TRBJ1-1; TRBD1 is perhaps the D gene, given 6 matching bases. The sample was naive CD8+ T cells from PBMCs. This specimen's cell subset or site label, per the study, means: CD45RA+CCR7+. The origin of this receptor is a man in his late teens or twenties in good health. Some clones in this sample may be carry-over from other donors' samples. At the DNA level, the sequence is TGTGCCAGTGGACAGCAAAGGAACACTGAAGCTTTCTTT. Protein translation: CASGQQRNTEAFF.